Listed below are T cell receptor beta chains from one sample, sequenced in a study of blood T cells in healthy people across ages. MiXCR, applied by TCRdb to the 5' RACE reads, yields one record per CDR3 protein. This table holds 650,000 to 800,000 distinct CDR3 sequences, roughly 44% found once. The sequenced material came from blood. These receptors were taken from a man between 60 and 75 years old in good health. CDR3s include the opening cysteine and the closing phenylalanine or tryptophan. A D gene is named only where the DNA matches it firmly. The size field is filled for only some rows; it gives once, few, many or a size class.

cdr3_nt: TGTACCAGCAGCTTGACGACTGCAAATTCACCCCTCCACTTT
cdr3_aa: CTSSLTTANSPLHF
clone_size: .
d_call: .
j_call: TRBJ1-6
v_call: TRBV5-5

cdr3_nt: TGTGCCAGCAGGGGGTTCGATACGCAGTATTTT
cdr3_aa: CASRGFDTQYF
clone_size: .
d_call: .
j_call: TRBJ2-3
v_call: TRBV28

cdr3_nt: TGTGCCAGCAGTTACTCGGGACTAGCGGGGGTTCAAGAGACCCAGTACTTC
cdr3_aa: CASSYSGLAGVQETQYF
clone_size: few
d_call: TRBD2
j_call: TRBJ2-5
v_call: TRBV6-6

cdr3_nt: TGTGCCACCAGCTTAGGACCCGGGGGAGGCCACTATGGCTACACCTTC
cdr3_aa: CATSLGPGGGHYGYTF
clone_size: .
d_call: .
j_call: TRBJ1-2
v_call: TRBV15

cdr3_nt: TGTGCCACCAGTGATCCGGGCAACACCGGGGAGCTGTTTTTT
cdr3_aa: CATSDPGNTGELFF
clone_size: .
d_call: .
j_call: TRBJ2-2
v_call: TRBV24-1

cdr3_nt: TGTGCCACCAGTGATTTTAGCGGGGTAGGAAATGAAGAGACCCAGTACTTC
cdr3_aa: CATSDFSGVGNEETQYF
clone_size: few
d_call: TRBD2
j_call: TRBJ2-5
v_call: TRBV24-1

cdr3_nt: TGTGCCAGCAGCTTGTATTCCCTAGCGGGGGGCTTACGTCCAGGCGGTGCTAGCACAGATACGCAGTATTTT
cdr3_aa: CASSLYSLAGGLRPGGASTDTQYF
clone_size: .
d_call: TRBD2
j_call: TRBJ2-3
v_call: TRBV11-2

cdr3_nt: TGTGCCAGCAGCTTGTCACCAGGGTCCGAAGATACGCAGTATTTT
cdr3_aa: CASSLSPGSEDTQYF
clone_size: .
d_call: .
j_call: TRBJ2-3
v_call: TRBV5-5

cdr3_nt: TGCAGTGCTAGAAAGGCCGGGACCTCTCTTCTCGCGAACACCGGGGAGCTGCTTTTT
cdr3_aa: CSARKAGTSLLANTGELLF
clone_size: .
d_call: .
j_call: TRBJ2-2
v_call: TRBV20-1

cdr3_nt: TGCGCCAGCAGCCATGGACTAGTTGGACCCTACGAGCAGTACTTC
cdr3_aa: CASSHGLVGPYEQYF
clone_size: few
d_call: TRBD2
j_call: TRBJ2-7
v_call: TRBV4-3

cdr3_nt: TGTGCCAGCAGTAAATCGGCTAGCGGAGCCTACGAGCAGTACTTC
cdr3_aa: CASSKSASGAYEQYF
clone_size: .
d_call: TRBD2
j_call: TRBJ2-7
v_call: TRBV11-1

cdr3_nt: TGTGCCATCAGTGATTTTAACAAGTGGGCTGAGCAGTTCTTC
cdr3_aa: CAISDFNKWAEQFF
clone_size: .
d_call: .
j_call: TRBJ2-1
v_call: TRBV10-3

cdr3_nt: TGCGCCAGCAGCTCCCCCCAAGAGACCCAGTACTTC
cdr3_aa: CASSSPQETQYF
clone_size: .
d_call: .
j_call: TRBJ2-5
v_call: TRBV5-1

cdr3_nt: TGTGCCAGCAGTTACCCTCTAGCGGGGTCGCTCAAAGAGACCCAGTACTTC
cdr3_aa: CASSYPLAGSLKETQYF
clone_size: few
d_call: TRBD2
j_call: TRBJ2-5
v_call: TRBV6-5

cdr3_nt: TGCGCCAGCAGCCAAGAAAGAGGCGCCACCGGGGAGCTGTTTTTT
cdr3_aa: CASSQERGATGELFF
clone_size: .
d_call: .
j_call: TRBJ2-2
v_call: TRBV4-3

cdr3_nt: TGTGCCAGCGCAAGTAACAGGGGGGATAATGAGCAGTTCTTC
cdr3_aa: CASASNRGDNEQFF
clone_size: few
d_call: TRBD1
j_call: TRBJ2-1
v_call: TRBV6-1

cdr3_nt: TGTGCCAGCAGAGAATACTACGACGAGTATAGCAATCAGCCCCAGCATTTT
cdr3_aa: CASREYYDEYSNQPQHF
clone_size: .
d_call: .
j_call: TRBJ1-5
v_call: TRBV27

cdr3_nt: TGTGCCAGCAGCCGGGACAGCGGATGGAACATTCAGTACTTC
cdr3_aa: CASSRDSGWNIQYF
clone_size: .
d_call: TRBD1
j_call: TRBJ2-4
v_call: TRBV7-8

cdr3_nt: TGTGCCAGCAGCCCCTTTTCGGGGTTATCTAAGAATGAGCAGTTCTTC
cdr3_aa: CASSPFSGLSKNEQFF
clone_size: .
d_call: .
j_call: TRBJ2-1
v_call: TRBV27

cdr3_nt: TGTGCCAGCAGTCCTCTCCCAGACTCCTACGAGCAGTACTTC
cdr3_aa: CASSPLPDSYEQYF
clone_size: .
d_call: .
j_call: TRBJ2-7
v_call: TRBV7-2

cdr3_nt: TGTGCCAGCAGTTTATCTCAGGGGATAGGGATTACCGGGGAGCTGTTTTTT
cdr3_aa: CASSLSQGIGITGELFF
clone_size: .
d_call: .
j_call: TRBJ2-2
v_call: TRBV28

cdr3_nt: TGTGCCAGCAGCCCTACGGCGGGGGCCTTAAACACCGGGGAGCTGTTTTTT
cdr3_aa: CASSPTAGALNTGELFF
clone_size: once
d_call: .
j_call: TRBJ2-2
v_call: TRBV7-3

cdr3_nt: TGTGCCAGCACACCGGGACATGGCCCAGATACGCAGTATTTT
cdr3_aa: CASTPGHGPDTQYF
clone_size: .
d_call: .
j_call: TRBJ2-3
v_call: TRBV3-1

cdr3_nt: TGTGCCACCAGCAGAGACCAGGGGGCTAGTGAAAAACTGTTTTTT
cdr3_aa: CATSRDQGASEKLFF
clone_size: .
d_call: TRBD1
j_call: TRBJ1-4
v_call: TRBV15

cdr3_nt: TGCAGTGCTCACCCCTTACGGAGCTCCTACGAGCAGTACTTC
cdr3_aa: CSAHPLRSSYEQYF
clone_size: .
d_call: .
j_call: TRBJ2-7
v_call: TRBV20-1

cdr3_nt: TGTGCCAGCAGTTACGACAGGGGGTCCTACAATGAGCAGTTCTTC
cdr3_aa: CASSYDRGSYNEQFF
clone_size: few
d_call: TRBD1
j_call: TRBJ2-1
v_call: TRBV6-5

cdr3_nt: TGTGCCAGCAGTTTCTCGTCCCCGGGACATTATGGGGAGACCCAGTACTTC
cdr3_aa: CASSFSSPGHYGETQYF
clone_size: .
d_call: .
j_call: TRBJ2-5
v_call: TRBV6-5

cdr3_nt: TGTGCCAGCAGTTACTCGGAGGAGGAGGACACAGATACGCAGTATTTT
cdr3_aa: CASSYSEEEDTDTQYF
clone_size: .
d_call: .
j_call: TRBJ2-3
v_call: TRBV6-5

cdr3_nt: TGCAGTGCTAGAGATGTCCTAGCGGGGGGCCAGTTCTTC
cdr3_aa: CSARDVLAGGQFF
clone_size: .
d_call: TRBD2
j_call: TRBJ2-1
v_call: TRBV20-1